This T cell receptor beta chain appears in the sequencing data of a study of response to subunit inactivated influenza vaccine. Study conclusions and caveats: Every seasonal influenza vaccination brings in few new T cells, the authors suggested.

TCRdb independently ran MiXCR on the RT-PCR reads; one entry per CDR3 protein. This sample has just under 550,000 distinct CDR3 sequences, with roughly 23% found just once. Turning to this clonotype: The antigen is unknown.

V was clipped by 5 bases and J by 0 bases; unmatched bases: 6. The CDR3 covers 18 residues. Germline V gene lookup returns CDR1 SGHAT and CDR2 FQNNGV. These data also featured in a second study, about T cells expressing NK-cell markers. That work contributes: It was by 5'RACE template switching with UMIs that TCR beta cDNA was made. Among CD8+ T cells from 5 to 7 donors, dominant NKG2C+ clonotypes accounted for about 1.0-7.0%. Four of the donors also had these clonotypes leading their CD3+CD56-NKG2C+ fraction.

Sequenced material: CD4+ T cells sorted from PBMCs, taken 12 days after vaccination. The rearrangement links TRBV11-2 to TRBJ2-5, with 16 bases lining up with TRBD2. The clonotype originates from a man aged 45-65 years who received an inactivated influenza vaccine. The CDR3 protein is CASSRPGTSGRDQETQYF. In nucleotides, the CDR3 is TGTGCCAGCAGCCGACCCGGGACTAGCGGGAGGGACCAAGAGACCCAGTACTTC.